The present TCR beta chain was sequenced within a study of blood T cell repertoires in COVID-19. The wider study: COVID-19 samples, acute and convalescent, were from the United States, Italy and Spain. PBMCs, B-cell-depleted T cells, or T cells provided the cDNA or gDNA that made up the material.

The CDR3 spans 19 residues. V lost 0 bases and J 3 bases, leaving 22 bases between the germline ends. CDR1 LGHNA and CDR2 YNFKEQ come from the germline V gene. How the authors handled the data: Estimation of nucleated cell counts relied on the amplification of reference gene primers. Assay used: immunoSEQ multiplex PCR; TCRdb lists only in-frame clones, some missing. V and J calls and clone size follow that table, whereas D and trimming were derived from the DNA. The profile covers 650,000 to 800,000 clones, with about nine tenths appearing a single time and around 0.3% taken by the ten largest. The specimen sequenced was peripheral blood. This clonotype originated in a woman aged 18-29 years with acute or convalescent COVID-19. The rearrangement uses TRBV4-2 and TRBJ2-3; a weak D match, TRBD2 (6 bases). CDR3 sequence: CASSQDDLGTPIGTDTQYF. In DNA form, the CDR3 reads TGTGCCAGCAGCCAAGATGACCTGGGGACTCCCATCGGGACAGATACGCAGTATTTT.